The rows below give T cell receptor beta chains drawn from one sample of a study of CD8 T cells in Susac syndrome. TCRdb fed the immunoSEQ multiplex PCR reads into MiXCR, producing one record per CDR3 protein. The sample includes some 110,000 distinct CDR3 sequences, about 94% seen only once; the top ten take roughly 0.29%. Sample: CD8+ T cells from PBMCs. These receptors were taken from a human donor with Susac syndrome. The CDR3 runs from the conserved cysteine through the conserved F or W. Each record gives: CDR3 length, D gene, V gene, J gene, clone size, CDR3 DNA, CDR3 protein. D genes are given only for firm matches. The size field is filled for only some rows; it gives once, few, many or a size class.

len: 15
d_gene: TRBD2
v_gene: TRBV7-2
j_gene: TRBJ2-1
abundance: once
CDR3nt: TGTGCCAGCAGCTTAGGAGCGGGGCCAGCCCATGAGCAGTTCTTC
CDR3aa: CASSLGAGPAHEQFF

len: 13
d_gene: .
v_gene: TRBV4-3
j_gene: TRBJ1-5
abundance: .
CDR3nt: TGCGCCAGCAGCCAAGATACGGAAGAGCCCCAGCATTTT
CDR3aa: CASSQDTEEPQHF

len: 17
d_gene: TRBD1
v_gene: TRBV6-1
j_gene: TRBJ1-5
abundance: .
CDR3nt: TGTGCCAGCAGTGCGGACAGGGAGGAGGGAAGCAATCAGCCCCAGCATTTT
CDR3aa: CASSADREEGSNQPQHF

len: 16
d_gene: TRBD2
v_gene: TRBV7-9
j_gene: TRBJ2-2
abundance: .
CDR3nt: TGTGCCAGCAGCCCAGCAAGCGGGGGGCTGACCGGGGAGCTGTTTTTT
CDR3aa: CASSPASGGLTGELFF

len: 13
d_gene: .
v_gene: TRBV5-6
j_gene: TRBJ1-1
abundance: .
CDR3nt: TGTGCCAGCAGCCCGGCTGGGAGCACTGAAGCTTTCTTT
CDR3aa: CASSPAGSTEAFF

len: 15
d_gene: .
v_gene: TRBV12-5
j_gene: TRBJ2-5
abundance: .
CDR3nt: TGTGCTAGTGGTTCTGTAGATGCTGAGATGGAGACCCAGTACTTC
CDR3aa: CASGSVDAEMETQYF

len: 14
d_gene: .
v_gene: TRBV29-1
j_gene: TRBJ2-1
abundance: .
CDR3nt: TGCAGCGTTGGGGGGGTCAGGTCCTACAATGAGCAGTTCTTC
CDR3aa: CSVGGVRSYNEQFF

len: 12
d_gene: .
v_gene: TRBV3-1
j_gene: TRBJ2-7
abundance: .
CDR3nt: TGTGCCAGCAGCCAAGATCTTTACGAGCAGTACTTC
CDR3aa: CASSQDLYEQYF

len: 19
d_gene: .
v_gene: TRBV11-2
j_gene: TRBJ2-3
abundance: .
CDR3nt: TGTGCCAGCAGCTTAACGGTCCCAGGGGCATTGGCCCACACAGATACGCAGTATTTT
CDR3aa: CASSLTVPGALAHTDTQYF

len: 13
d_gene: TRBD2
v_gene: TRBV23-1
j_gene: TRBJ2-7
abundance: .
CDR3nt: TGCGCCGGGGGACGGGAGGGGTACTACGAGCAGTACTTC
CDR3aa: CAGGREGYYEQYF

len: 14
d_gene: TRBD1
v_gene: TRBV9
j_gene: TRBJ1-5
abundance: .
CDR3nt: TGTGCCAGCAGCGTAGAGGGGGCAGGTCAGCCCCAGCATTTT
CDR3aa: CASSVEGAGQPQHF

len: 18
d_gene: TRBD1
v_gene: TRBV4-2
j_gene: TRBJ1-1
abundance: .
CDR3nt: TGTGCCAGCAGCCAAGTCTTAGCAGGGGGAATGGTGAACACTGAAGCTTTCTTT
CDR3aa: CASSQVLAGGMVNTEAFF

len: 16
d_gene: .
v_gene: TRBV2
j_gene: TRBJ1-5
abundance: .
CDR3nt: TGTGCCAGCAGTGAAATGGGGGGATATAGCAATCAGCCCCAGCATTTT
CDR3aa: CASSEMGGYSNQPQHF

len: 15
d_gene: TRBD1
v_gene: TRBV2
j_gene: TRBJ2-1
abundance: .
CDR3nt: TGTGCCAGGGCCGAAGGACAGGGGCCCTACAATGAGCAGTTCTTC
CDR3aa: CARAEGQGPYNEQFF

len: 12
d_gene: TRBD2
v_gene: TRBV29-1
j_gene: TRBJ2-7
abundance: .
CDR3nt: TGCAGCGTTGCTAGCGGGGATGGCGAGCAGTACTTC
CDR3aa: CSVASGDGEQYF

len: 15
d_gene: TRBD1
v_gene: TRBV29-1
j_gene: TRBJ2-5
abundance: once
CDR3nt: TGCAGCGTTGAAGGGGGCAGGGGGCACCAAGAGACCCAGTACTTC
CDR3aa: CSVEGGRGHQETQYF

len: 14
d_gene: .
v_gene: TRBV15
j_gene: TRBJ1-1
abundance: .
CDR3nt: TGTGCCACCAGCAGAGTTGAGGGGGACACTGAAGCTTTCTTT
CDR3aa: CATSRVEGDTEAFF

len: 13
d_gene: .
v_gene: TRBV6-2/TRBV6-3
j_gene: TRBJ2-1
abundance: .
CDR3nt: TGTGCCAGCAGTTACCCAAGCCGCAATGAGCAGTTCTTC
CDR3aa: CASSYPSRNEQFF

len: 15
d_gene: TRBD1
v_gene: TRBV6-5
j_gene: TRBJ2-7
abundance: .
CDR3nt: TGTGCCAGCAGTTACTCTCAGGGGGCCCCCTACGAGCAGTACTTC
CDR3aa: CASSYSQGAPYEQYF

len: 16
d_gene: .
v_gene: TRBV5-4
j_gene: TRBJ2-2
abundance: .
CDR3nt: TGTGCCAGCAGCTACCCAGGGGTAGCTGGCACCGGGGAGCTGTTTTTT
CDR3aa: CASSYPGVAGTGELFF

len: 15
d_gene: .
v_gene: TRBV7-9
j_gene: TRBJ1-4
abundance: .
CDR3nt: TGTGCCAGCAGCTCCGGAGGAAGCAATAATGAAAAACTGTTTTTT
CDR3aa: CASSSGGSNNEKLFF

len: 14
d_gene: .
v_gene: TRBV9
j_gene: TRBJ1-1
abundance: .
CDR3nt: TGTGCCAGCAGCGTAGATTATGGGGGCCCCGAAGCTTTCTTT
CDR3aa: CASSVDYGGPEAFF

len: 17
d_gene: TRBD2
v_gene: TRBV11-2
j_gene: TRBJ2-1
abundance: .
CDR3nt: TGTGCCAGCAGCTTAAATAGCGGGGGGTTGTCCTACAATGAGCAGTTCTTC
CDR3aa: CASSLNSGGLSYNEQFF

len: 14
d_gene: .
v_gene: TRBV5-1
j_gene: TRBJ1-6
abundance: .
CDR3nt: TGCGCCAGCAGCTTGTCGTTAGGGGGGTCACCCCTCCACTTT
CDR3aa: CASSLSLGGSPLHF

len: 13
d_gene: .
v_gene: TRBV25-1
j_gene: TRBJ1-3
abundance: .
CDR3nt: TGTGCCAGCTCCACTAAGGGTCCAAACACCATATATTTT
CDR3aa: CASSTKGPNTIYF

len: 13
d_gene: .
v_gene: TRBV9
j_gene: TRBJ1-1
abundance: once
CDR3nt: TGTGCCAGCAGCCGGGGAGGGGCCACTGAAGCTTTCTTT
CDR3aa: CASSRGGATEAFF

len: 15
d_gene: TRBD1
v_gene: TRBV3-1
j_gene: TRBJ2-5
abundance: once
CDR3nt: TGTGCCAGCAGCCAGCGTACAGGGGCTGGGGAGACCCAGTACTTC
CDR3aa: CASSQRTGAGETQYF

len: 16
d_gene: .
v_gene: TRBV12-3/TRBV12-4
j_gene: TRBJ1-4
abundance: .
CDR3nt: TGTGCCAGCAGTTTGGGAGGAACAGGGCGGAATGAAAAACTGTTTTTT
CDR3aa: CASSLGGTGRNEKLFF

len: 17
d_gene: TRBD1
v_gene: TRBV4-1
j_gene: TRBJ1-2
abundance: .
CDR3nt: TGCGCCAGCAGCCCTTTGGGACAGGAGGCCCCTAACTATGGCTACACCTTC
CDR3aa: CASSPLGQEAPNYGYTF

len: 15
d_gene: .
v_gene: TRBV19
j_gene: TRBJ1-2
abundance: .
CDR3nt: TGTGCCAGTAGTATCGAGGACGGACACCCCGGGGGCTACACCTTC
CDR3aa: CASSIEDGHPGGYTF

len: 17
d_gene: .
v_gene: TRBV4-1
j_gene: TRBJ1-2
abundance: .
CDR3nt: TGCGCCAGCAGCCAAGATCGCCGGGAGTCCGGGCCCTATGGCTACACCTTC
CDR3aa: CASSQDRRESGPYGYTF

len: 15
d_gene: .
v_gene: TRBV6-2/TRBV6-3
j_gene: TRBJ2-5
abundance: .
CDR3nt: TGTGCCAGCTGGACTATGCCGGGGGTGACGGAGACCCAGTACTTC
CDR3aa: CASWTMPGVTETQYF

len: 15
d_gene: TRBD2
v_gene: TRBV12-3/TRBV12-4
j_gene: TRBJ2-1
abundance: .
CDR3nt: TGTGCCAGCAGTTCCGGGACTATCGCCTACAATGAGCAGTTCTTC
CDR3aa: CASSSGTIAYNEQFF

len: 13
d_gene: .
v_gene: TRBV12-5
j_gene: TRBJ2-1
abundance: .
CDR3nt: TGTGCTAGTGGCCTCGGACCCTTCAATGAGCAGTTCTTC
CDR3aa: CASGLGPFNEQFF

len: 12
d_gene: TRBD1
v_gene: TRBV29-1
j_gene: TRBJ2-1
abundance: .
CDR3nt: TGCAGCGTTTGGGGACAGGGGTATGAGCAGTTCTTC
CDR3aa: CSVWGQGYEQFF

len: 17
d_gene: TRBD1
v_gene: TRBV3-1
j_gene: TRBJ2-2
abundance: .
CDR3nt: TGTGCCAGCAGCCATTACCAACAGGGGGCATGGACCGGGGAGCTGTTTTTT
CDR3aa: CASSHYQQGAWTGELFF

len: 17
d_gene: TRBD1
v_gene: TRBV19
j_gene: TRBJ1-1
abundance: .
CDR3nt: TGTGCCAGTAGCCCCCCGGAGGGGACAGGGCTGGACACTGAAGCTTTCTTT
CDR3aa: CASSPPEGTGLDTEAFF

len: 11
d_gene: .
v_gene: TRBV28
j_gene: TRBJ2-3
abundance: once
CDR3nt: TGTGCCAGCAGTTTGGGCCGTACGCAGTATTTT
CDR3aa: CASSLGRTQYF

len: 17
d_gene: TRBD1
v_gene: TRBV7-9
j_gene: TRBJ2-5
abundance: .
CDR3nt: TGTGCCAGCAGCGCACGGGACAGGGGACGATCCCAAGAGACCCAGTACTTC
CDR3aa: CASSARDRGRSQETQYF

len: 13
d_gene: .
v_gene: TRBV5-4
j_gene: TRBJ1-4
abundance: once
CDR3nt: TGTGCCAGCAGCTTTGGGGTTACGGGAAAACTGTTTTTT
CDR3aa: CASSFGVTGKLFF

len: 15
d_gene: .
v_gene: TRBV27
j_gene: TRBJ1-6
abundance: .
CDR3nt: TGTGCCAGCAGTTCCATCCCAGCAGGGACTTCACCCCTCCACTTT
CDR3aa: CASSSIPAGTSPLHF

len: 15
d_gene: .
v_gene: TRBV5-1
j_gene: TRBJ2-7
abundance: .
CDR3nt: TGCGCCAGCAGCTTGGGTCTAGAAAGCGGCTACGAGCAGTACTTC
CDR3aa: CASSLGLESGYEQYF

len: 16
d_gene: .
v_gene: TRBV4-1
j_gene: TRBJ2-1
abundance: .
CDR3nt: TGCGCCAGCAGCCATCTTATAGCGCCCTCCTACAATGAGCAGTTCTTC
CDR3aa: CASSHLIAPSYNEQFF

len: 11
d_gene: .
v_gene: TRBV29-1
j_gene: TRBJ1-2
abundance: .
CDR3nt: TGCAGCGTTGATAATGGTTGGGGCTACACCTTC
CDR3aa: CSVDNGWGYTF

len: 13
d_gene: TRBD2
v_gene: TRBV27
j_gene: TRBJ2-5
abundance: .
CDR3nt: TGTGCCAGCAGTCTTACTAGCGTGAAGACCCAGTACTTC
CDR3aa: CASSLTSVKTQYF